This T cell receptor beta chain was identified in a study of blood T cell repertoires in COVID-19. The overall study: Researchers got acute and convalescent COVID-19 samples from the United States, Italy and Spain. In each case, the material was cDNA or gDNA derived from T cells, B-cell-depleted T cells, or PBMCs.

Germline V gene data show CDR1 as SGHRS and CDR2 as YFSETQ. The V and J ends lost 1 base and 7 bases, in that order; junction bases with no gene match: 10. The CDR3 length is 15 residues. Method: immunoSEQ multiplex PCR; TCRdb's copy keeps in-frame clones and lacks some. Of about 240,000 clones in the sample, roughly 89% were seen once. The participants were between about 18 and 90 years old and came from about two dozen US areas. Participant reports of clinical history set cohort assignment. The chain uses TRBV5-1 and TRBJ1-2, with 7 positions matching TRBD1. The sample taken for sequencing was PBMCs or T cells enriched from blood (not recorded which). This TCR derives from a woman in her twenties or thirties with acute COVID-19. The DNA for the CDR3 is TGCGCCAGCAGCTTGAGCAGGGGGATGTTTAGTGGCTACACCTTC. Translated: CASSLSRGMFSGYTF.